This T cell receptor (beta chain) was captured by sequencing in a study of T cells in localized non-small cell lung cancer. Study observations and caveats: As only one tumor region underwent sequencing, heterogeneity remains possible. Researchers found a median approximately 55 of the top 100 tumor clones in adjacent lung.

Assay used: immunoSEQ multiplex PCR; TCRdb lists only in-frame clones, some missing. Among approximately 45,000 clones listed, 86% were seen once. Losses at the gene ends were 10 bases for V and 3 bases for J; bases not matched to a gene: 3. The germline V gene encodes CDR1 ENHRY and CDR2 SYGVKD. The CDR3 consists of 14 residues. As to this clone: Its antigen is as yet unknown.

This chain links TRBV10-3 with TRBJ2-2; the match to TRBD2 covers 12 bases. This clonotype was sampled from a man between 40 and 70 years old with stage II lung adenocarcinoma. This specimen was PBMCs, taken before any cancer treatment. CDR3 in DNA: TGTGCCACTAGCGGGGGGGCTGACACCGGGGAGCTGTTTTTT. Translated: CATSGGADTGELFF.